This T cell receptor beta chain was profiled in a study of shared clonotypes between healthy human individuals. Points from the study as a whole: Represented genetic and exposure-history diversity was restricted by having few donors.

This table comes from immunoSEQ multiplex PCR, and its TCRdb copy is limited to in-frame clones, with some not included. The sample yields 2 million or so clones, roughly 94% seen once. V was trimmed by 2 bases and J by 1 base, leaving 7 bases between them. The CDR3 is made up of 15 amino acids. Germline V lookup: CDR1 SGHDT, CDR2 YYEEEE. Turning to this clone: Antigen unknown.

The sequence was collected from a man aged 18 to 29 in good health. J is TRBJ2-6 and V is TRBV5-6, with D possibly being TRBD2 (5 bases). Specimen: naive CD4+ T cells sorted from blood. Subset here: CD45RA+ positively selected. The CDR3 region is CASSLSGSGANVLTF. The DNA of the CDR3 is TGTGCCAGCAGCTTAAGCGGATCTGGGGCCAACGTCCTGACTTTC.